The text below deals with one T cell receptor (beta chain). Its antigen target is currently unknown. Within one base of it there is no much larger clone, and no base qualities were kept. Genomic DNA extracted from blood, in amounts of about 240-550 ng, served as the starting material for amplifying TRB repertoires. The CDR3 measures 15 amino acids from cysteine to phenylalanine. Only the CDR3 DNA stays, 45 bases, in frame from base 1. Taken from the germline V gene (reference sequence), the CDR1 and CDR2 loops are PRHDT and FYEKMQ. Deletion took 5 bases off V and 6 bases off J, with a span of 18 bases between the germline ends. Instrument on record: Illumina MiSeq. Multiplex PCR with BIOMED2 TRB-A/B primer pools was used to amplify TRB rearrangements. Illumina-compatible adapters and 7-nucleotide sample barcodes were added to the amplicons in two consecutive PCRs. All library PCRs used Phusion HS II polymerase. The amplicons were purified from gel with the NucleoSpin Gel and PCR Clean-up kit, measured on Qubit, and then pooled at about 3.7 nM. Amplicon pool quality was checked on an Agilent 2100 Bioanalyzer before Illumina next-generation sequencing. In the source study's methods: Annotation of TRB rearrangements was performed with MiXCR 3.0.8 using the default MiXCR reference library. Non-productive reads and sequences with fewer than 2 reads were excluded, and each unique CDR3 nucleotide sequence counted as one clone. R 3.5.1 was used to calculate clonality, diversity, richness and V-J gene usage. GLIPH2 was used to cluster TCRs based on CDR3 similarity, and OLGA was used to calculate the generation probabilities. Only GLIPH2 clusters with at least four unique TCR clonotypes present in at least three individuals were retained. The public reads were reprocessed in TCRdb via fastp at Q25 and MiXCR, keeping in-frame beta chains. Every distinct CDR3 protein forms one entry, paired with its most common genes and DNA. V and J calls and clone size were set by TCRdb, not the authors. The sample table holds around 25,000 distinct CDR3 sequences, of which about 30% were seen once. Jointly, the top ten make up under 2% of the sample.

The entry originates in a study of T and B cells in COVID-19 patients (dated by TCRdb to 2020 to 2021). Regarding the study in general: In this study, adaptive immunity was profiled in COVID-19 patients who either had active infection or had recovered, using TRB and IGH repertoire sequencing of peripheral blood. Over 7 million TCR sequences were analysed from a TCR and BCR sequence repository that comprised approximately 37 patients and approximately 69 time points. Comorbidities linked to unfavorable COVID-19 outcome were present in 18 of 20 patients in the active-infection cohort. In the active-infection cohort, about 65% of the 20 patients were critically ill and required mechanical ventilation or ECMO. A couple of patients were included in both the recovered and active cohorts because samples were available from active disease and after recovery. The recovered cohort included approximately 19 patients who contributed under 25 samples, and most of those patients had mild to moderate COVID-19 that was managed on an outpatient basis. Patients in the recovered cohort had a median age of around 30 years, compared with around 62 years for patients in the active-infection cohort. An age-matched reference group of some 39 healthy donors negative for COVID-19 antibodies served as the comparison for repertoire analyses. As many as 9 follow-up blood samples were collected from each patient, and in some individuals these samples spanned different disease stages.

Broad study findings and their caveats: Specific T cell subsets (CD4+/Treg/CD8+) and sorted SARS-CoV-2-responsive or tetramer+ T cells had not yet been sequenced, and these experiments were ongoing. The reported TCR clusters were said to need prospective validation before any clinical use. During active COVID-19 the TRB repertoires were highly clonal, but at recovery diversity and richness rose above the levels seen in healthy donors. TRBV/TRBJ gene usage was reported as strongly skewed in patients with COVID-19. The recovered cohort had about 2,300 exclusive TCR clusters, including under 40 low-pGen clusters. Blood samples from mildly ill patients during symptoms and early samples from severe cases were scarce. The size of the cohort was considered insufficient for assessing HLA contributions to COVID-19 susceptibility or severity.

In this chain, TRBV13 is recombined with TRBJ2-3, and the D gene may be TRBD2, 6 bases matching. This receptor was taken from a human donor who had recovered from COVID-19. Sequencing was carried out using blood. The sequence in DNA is TGTGCCAGCAGCCTCCCGGGCGGGATGACGGATACGCAGTATTTT. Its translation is CASSLPGGMTDTQYF. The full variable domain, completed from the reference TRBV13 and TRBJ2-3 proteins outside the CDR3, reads AAGVIQSPRHLIKEKRETATLKCYPIPRHDTVYWYQQGPGQDPQFLISFYEKMQSDKGSIPDRFSAQQFSDYHSELNMSSLELGDSALYFCASSLPGGMTDTQYFGPGTRLTVL.